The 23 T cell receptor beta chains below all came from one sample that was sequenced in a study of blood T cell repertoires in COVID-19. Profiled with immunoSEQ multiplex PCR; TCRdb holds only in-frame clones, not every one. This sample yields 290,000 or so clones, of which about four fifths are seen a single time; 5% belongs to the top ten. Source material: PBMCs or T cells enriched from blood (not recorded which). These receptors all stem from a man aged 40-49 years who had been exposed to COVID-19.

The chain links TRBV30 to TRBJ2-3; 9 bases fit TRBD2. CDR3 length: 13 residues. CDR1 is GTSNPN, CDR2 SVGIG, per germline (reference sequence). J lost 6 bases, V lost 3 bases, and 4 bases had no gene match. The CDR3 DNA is TGTGCCTGGAGGCTAGCGGGATTGGATACGCAGTATTTT. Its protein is CAWRLAGLDTQYF.

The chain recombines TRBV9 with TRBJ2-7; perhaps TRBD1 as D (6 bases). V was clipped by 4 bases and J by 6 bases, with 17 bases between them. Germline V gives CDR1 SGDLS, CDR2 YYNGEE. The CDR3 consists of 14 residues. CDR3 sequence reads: CASSPLGAGSEQYF. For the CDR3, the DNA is TGTGCCAGCAGCCCCCTGGGGGCGGGTAGCGAGCAGTACTTC.

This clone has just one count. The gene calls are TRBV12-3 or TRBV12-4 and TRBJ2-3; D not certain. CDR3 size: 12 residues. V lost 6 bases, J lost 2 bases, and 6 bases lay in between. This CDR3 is CASRLNTDTQYF. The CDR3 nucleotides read TGTGCCAGCAGACTAAACACAGATACGCAGTATTTT.

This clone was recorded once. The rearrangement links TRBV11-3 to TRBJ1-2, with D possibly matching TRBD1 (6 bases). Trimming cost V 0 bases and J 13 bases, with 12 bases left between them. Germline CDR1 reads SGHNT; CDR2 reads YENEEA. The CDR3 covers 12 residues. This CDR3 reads CASSLDVGAPTF. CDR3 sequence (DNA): TGTGCCAGCAGCTTAGACGTGGGGGCGCCCACCTTC.

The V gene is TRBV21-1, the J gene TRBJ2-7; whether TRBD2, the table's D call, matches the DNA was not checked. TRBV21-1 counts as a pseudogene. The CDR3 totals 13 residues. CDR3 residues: CEAKLLAGFEQYF. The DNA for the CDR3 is TGTGAGGCGAAGCTGCTAGCGGGATTCGAGCAGTACTTC.

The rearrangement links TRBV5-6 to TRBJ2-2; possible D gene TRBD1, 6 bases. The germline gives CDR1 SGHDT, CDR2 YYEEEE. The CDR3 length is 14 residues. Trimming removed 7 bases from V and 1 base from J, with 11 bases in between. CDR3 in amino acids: CASQRGQNTGELFF. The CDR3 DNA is TGTGCCAGCCAAAGGGGACAGAACACCGGGGAGCTGTTTTTT. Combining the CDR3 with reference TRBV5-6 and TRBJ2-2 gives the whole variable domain DAGVTQSPTHLIKTRGQQVTLRCSPKSGHDTVSWYQQALGQGPQFIFQYYEEEERQRGNFPDRFSGHQFPNYSSELNVNALLLGDSALYLCASQRGQNTGELFFGEGSRLTVL.

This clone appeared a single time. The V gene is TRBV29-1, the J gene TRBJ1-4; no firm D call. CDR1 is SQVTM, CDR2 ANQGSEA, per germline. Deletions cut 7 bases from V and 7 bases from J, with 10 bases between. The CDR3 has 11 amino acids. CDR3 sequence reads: CSANRGEKLFF. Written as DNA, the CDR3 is TGCAGCGCCAACCGGGGTGAAAAACTGTTTTTT.

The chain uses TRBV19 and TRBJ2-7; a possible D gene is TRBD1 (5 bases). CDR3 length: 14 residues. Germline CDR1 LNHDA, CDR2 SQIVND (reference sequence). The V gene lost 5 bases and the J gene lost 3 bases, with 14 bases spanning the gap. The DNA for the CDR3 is TGTGCCAGTAGTCAAAGGGGTAATATCTACGAGCAGTACTTC. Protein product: CASSQRGNIYEQYF. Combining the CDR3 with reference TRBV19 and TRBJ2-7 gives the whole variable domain DGGITQSPKYLFRKEGQNVTLSCEQNLNHDAMYWYRQDPGQGLRLIYYSQIVNDFQKGDIAEGYSVSREKKESFPLTVTSAQKNPTAFYLCASSQRGNIYEQYFGPGTRLTVT.

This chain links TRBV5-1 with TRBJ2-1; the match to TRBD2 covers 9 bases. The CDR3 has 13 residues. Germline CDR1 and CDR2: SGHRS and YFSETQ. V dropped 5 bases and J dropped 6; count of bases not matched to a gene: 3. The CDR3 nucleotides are TGCGCCAGCAGTGCGGGAGGGCCCAATGAGCAGTTCTTC. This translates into CASSAGGPNEQFF.

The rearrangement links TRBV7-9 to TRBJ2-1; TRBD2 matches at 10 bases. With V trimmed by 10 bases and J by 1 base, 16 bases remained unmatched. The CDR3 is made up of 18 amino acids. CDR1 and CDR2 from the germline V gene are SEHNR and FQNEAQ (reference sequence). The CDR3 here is CAIFIGVSGRQSYNEQFF. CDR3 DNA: TGTGCCATATTCATAGGGGTTAGCGGGAGGCAGTCCTACAATGAGCAGTTCTTC.

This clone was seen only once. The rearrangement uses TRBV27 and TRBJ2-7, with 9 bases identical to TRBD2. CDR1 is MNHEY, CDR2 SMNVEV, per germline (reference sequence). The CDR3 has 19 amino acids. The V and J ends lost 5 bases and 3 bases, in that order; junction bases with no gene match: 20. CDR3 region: CASSPRTRGIAGGVYEQYF. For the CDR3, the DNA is TGTGCCAGCAGTCCCAGAACAAGGGGGATTGCGGGAGGGGTCTACGAGCAGTACTTC.

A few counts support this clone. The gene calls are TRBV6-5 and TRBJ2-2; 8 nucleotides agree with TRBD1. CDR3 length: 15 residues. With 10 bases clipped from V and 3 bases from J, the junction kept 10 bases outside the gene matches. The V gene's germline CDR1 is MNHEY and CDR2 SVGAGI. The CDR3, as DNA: TGTGCCATCTCAGCGGCAGGGGGCTACACCGGGGAGCTGTTTTTT. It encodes CAISAAGGYTGELFF.

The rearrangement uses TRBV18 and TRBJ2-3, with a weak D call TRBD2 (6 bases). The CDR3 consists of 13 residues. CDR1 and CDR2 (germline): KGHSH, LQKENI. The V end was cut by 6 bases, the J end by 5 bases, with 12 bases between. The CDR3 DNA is TGTGCCAGCTCTTCGCCGGGGGAAGATACGCAGTATTTT. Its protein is CASSSPGEDTQYF.

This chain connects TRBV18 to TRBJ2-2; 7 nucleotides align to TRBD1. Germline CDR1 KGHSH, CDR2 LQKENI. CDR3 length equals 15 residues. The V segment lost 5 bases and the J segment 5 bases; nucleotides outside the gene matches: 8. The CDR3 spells CASSATGQNTGELFF. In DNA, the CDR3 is TGTGCCAGCTCAGCTACGGGACAGAATACCGGGGAGCTGTTTTTT. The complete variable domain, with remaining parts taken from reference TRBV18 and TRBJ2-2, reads NAGVMQNPRHLVRRRGQEARLRCSPMKGHSHVYWYRQLPEEGLKFMVYLQKENIIDESGMPKERFSAEFPKEGPSILRIQQVVRGDSAAYFCASSATGQNTGELFFGEGSRLTVL.

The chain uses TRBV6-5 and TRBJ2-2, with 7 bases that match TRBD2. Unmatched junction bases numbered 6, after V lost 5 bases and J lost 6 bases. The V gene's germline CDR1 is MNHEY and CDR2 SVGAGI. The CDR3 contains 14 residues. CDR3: CASSRDYRSGELFF. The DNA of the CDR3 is TGTGCCAGCAGTAGGGACTATCGGTCCGGGGAGCTGTTTTTT.

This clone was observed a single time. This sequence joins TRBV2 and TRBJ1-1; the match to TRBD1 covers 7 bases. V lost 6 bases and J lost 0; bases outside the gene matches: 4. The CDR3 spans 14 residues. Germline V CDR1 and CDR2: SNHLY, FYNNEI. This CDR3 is CASSQQGMNTEAFF. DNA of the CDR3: TGTGCCAGCAGCCAACAGGGGATGAACACTGAAGCTTTCTTT.

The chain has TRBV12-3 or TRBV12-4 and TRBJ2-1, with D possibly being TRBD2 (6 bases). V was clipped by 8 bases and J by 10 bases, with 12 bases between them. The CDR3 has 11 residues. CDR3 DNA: TGTGCCAGCCTTAGCGGACAAGAGCAGTTCTTC. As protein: CASLSGQEQFF.

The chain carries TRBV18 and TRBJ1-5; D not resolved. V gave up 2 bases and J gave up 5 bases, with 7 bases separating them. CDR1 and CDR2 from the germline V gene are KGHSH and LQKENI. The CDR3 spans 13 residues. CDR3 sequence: CASSPGSDQPQHF. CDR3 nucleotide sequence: TGTGCCAGCTCACCAGGCAGTGATCAGCCCCAGCATTTT.

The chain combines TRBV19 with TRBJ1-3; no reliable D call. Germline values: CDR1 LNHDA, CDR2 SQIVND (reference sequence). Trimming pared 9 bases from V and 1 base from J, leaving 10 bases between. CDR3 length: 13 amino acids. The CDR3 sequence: CASGKTSGNTIYF. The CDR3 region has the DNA TGTGCCAGCGGTAAGACTTCTGGAAACACCATATATTTT.

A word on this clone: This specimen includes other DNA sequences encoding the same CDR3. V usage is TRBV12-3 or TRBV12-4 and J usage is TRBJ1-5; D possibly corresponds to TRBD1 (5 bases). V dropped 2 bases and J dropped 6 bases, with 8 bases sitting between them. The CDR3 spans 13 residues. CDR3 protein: CASSLTGGQPQHF. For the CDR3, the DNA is TGTGCCAGCAGTTTAACGGGGGGTCAGCCCCAGCATTTT.

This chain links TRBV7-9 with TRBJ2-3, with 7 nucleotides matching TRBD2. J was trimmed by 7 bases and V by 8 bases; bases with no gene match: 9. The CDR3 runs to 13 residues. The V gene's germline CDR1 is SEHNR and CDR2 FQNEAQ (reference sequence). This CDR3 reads CASLSGEQYTQYF. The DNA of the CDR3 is TGTGCCAGCTTAAGCGGGGAGCAATATACGCAGTATTTT.

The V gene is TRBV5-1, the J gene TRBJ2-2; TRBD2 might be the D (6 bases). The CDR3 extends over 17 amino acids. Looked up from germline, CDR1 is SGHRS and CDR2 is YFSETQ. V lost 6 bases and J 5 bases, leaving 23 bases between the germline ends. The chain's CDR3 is CASTPGASATKTGELFF. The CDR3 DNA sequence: TGCGCCAGCACCCCTGGGGCTAGCGCAACTAAAACCGGGGAGCTGTTTTTT.

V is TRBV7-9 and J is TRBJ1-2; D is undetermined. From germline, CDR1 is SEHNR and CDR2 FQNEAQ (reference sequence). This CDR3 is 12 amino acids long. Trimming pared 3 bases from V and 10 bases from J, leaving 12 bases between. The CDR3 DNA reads TGTGCCAGCAGCTTCGTTTCCGGGGACTACACCTTC. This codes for CASSFVSGDYTF.